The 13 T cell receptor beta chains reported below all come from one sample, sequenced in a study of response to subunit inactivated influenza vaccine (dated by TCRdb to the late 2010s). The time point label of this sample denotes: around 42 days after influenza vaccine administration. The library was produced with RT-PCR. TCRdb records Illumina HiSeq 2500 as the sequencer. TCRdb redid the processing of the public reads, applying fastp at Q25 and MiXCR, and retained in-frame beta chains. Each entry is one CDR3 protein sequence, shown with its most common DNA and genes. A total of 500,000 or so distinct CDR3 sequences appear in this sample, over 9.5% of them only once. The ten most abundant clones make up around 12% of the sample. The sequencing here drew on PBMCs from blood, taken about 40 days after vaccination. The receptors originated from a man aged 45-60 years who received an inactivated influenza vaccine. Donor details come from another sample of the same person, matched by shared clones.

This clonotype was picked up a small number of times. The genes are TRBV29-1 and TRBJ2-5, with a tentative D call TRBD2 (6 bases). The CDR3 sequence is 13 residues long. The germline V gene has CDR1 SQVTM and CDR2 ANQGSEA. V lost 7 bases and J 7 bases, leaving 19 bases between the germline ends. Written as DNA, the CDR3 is TGCAGCGGGGACGGCGGAGGGGAGGCGACCCAGTACTTC. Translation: CSGDGGGEATQYF.

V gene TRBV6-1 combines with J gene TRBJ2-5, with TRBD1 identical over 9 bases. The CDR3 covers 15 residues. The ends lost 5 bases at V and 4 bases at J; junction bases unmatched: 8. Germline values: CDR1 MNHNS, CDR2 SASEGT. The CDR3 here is CASSRTGVGGETQYF. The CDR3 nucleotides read TGTGCCAGCAGTCGGACAGGGGTTGGGGGAGAGACCCAGTACTTC.

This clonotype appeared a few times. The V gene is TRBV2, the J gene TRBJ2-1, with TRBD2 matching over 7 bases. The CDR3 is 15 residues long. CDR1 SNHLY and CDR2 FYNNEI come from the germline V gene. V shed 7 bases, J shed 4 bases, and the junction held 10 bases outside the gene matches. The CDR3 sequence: CASMVRASGYNEQFF. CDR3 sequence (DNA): TGTGCCAGCATGGTAAGGGCTAGCGGTTACAATGAGCAGTTCTTC.

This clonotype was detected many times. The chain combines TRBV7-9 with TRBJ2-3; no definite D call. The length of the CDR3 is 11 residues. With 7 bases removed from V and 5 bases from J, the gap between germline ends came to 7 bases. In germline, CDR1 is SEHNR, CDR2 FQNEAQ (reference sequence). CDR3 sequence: CASTLEDTQYF. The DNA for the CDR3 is TGTGCCAGCACCCTTGAAGATACGCAGTATTTT. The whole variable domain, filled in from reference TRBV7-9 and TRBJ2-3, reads DTGVSQNPRHKITKRGQNVTFRCDPISEHNRLYWYRQTLGQGPEFLTYFQNEAQLEKSRLLSDRFSAERPKGSFSTLEIQRTEQGDSAMYLCASTLEDTQYFGPGTRLTVL.

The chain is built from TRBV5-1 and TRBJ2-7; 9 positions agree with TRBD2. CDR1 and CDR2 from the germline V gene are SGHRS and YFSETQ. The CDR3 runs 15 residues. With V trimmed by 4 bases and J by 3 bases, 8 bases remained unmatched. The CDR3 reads CASSPGSGGNYEQYF. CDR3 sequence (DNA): TGCGCCAGCAGCCCAGGAAGCGGGGGGAACTACGAGCAGTACTTC.

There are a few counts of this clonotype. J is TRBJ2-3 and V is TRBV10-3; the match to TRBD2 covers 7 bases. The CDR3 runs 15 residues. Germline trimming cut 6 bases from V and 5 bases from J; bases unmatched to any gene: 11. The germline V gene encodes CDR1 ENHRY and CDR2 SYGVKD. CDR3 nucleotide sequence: TGTGCCATCAGGTTGGGCGGGAGCTCCGGAGATACGCAGTATTTT. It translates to CAIRLGGSSGDTQYF.

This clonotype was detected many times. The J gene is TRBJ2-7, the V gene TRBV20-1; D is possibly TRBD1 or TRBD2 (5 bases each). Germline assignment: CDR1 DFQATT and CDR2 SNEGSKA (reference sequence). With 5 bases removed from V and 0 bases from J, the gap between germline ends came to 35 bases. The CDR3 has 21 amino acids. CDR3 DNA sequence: TGCAGTGCTTTCGGCCGGGGCAGCCCACGTGAAGGACCCCTTACCTCCTACGAGCAGTACTTC. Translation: CSAFGRGSPREGPLTSYEQYF.

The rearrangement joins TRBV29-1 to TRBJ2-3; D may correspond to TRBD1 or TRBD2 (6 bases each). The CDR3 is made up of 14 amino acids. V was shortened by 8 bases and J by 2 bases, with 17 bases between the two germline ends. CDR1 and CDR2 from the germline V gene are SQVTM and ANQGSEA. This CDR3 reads CSSTLGGFTDTQYF. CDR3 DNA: TGCAGCTCCACTCTAGGGGGGTTCACAGATACGCAGTATTTT.

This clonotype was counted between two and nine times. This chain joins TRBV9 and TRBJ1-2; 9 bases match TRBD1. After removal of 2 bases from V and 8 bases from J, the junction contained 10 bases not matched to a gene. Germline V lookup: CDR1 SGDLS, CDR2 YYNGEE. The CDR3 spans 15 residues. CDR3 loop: CASSVGTGNSRGYTF. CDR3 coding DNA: TGTGCCAGCAGCGTCGGGACAGGGAATTCGCGGGGCTACACCTTC.

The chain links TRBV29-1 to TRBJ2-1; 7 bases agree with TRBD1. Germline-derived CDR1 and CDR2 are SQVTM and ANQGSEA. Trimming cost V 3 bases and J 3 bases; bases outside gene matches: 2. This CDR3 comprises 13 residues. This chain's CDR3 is CSVDGTVYNEQFF. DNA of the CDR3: TGCAGCGTTGATGGGACAGTCTACAATGAGCAGTTCTTC.

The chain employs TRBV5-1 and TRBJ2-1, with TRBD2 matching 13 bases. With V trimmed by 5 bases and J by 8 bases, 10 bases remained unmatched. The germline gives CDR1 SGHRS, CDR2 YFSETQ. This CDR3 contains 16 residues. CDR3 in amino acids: CASSQITSGGAYEQFF. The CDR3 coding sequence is TGCGCCAGCAGTCAAATTACTAGCGGGGGGGCTTATGAGCAGTTCTTC.

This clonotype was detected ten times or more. The CDR3 here is CASSLGHQETQYF. Here the CDR3 DNA reads TGTGCCAGCAGTTTGGGCCACCAAGAGACCCAGTACTTC. The chain recombines TRBV28 with TRBJ2-5; D is undetermined. The germline gives CDR1 MDHEN, CDR2 SYDVKM. The CDR3 covers 13 residues. Trimming cost V 3 bases and J 0 bases, with 5 bases left between them.

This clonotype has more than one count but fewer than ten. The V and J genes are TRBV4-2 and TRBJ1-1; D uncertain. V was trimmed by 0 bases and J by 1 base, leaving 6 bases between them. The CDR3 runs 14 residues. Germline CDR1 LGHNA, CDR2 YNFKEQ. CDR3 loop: CASSQDRWNTEAFF. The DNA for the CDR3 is TGTGCCAGCAGCCAAGACAGGTGGAACACTGAAGCTTTCTTT.